One TCR beta chain is described in this entry. The target antigen is unknown. Only in-frame clones appear in the TCRdb table, and some are missing; sequencing was by immunoSEQ multiplex PCR. The data contain some 420,000 clones, approximately 90% of them singletons. Treatment described: 19 received Ad26.COV2.S at low or high dose, single or two shots; five or six received placebo; per-sample allocation not given. Sampling took place 63 days after the first vaccine or placebo injection. This sample stems from a study of Ad26.COV2.S vaccination and SARS-CoV-2 variants. CDR1 and CDR2 from the germline V gene are SGDLS and YYNGEE. The J segment lost 1 base and the V segment lost 0 bases, leaving 6 bases of the junction unmatched. The CDR3 is 17 residues long. Study results and caveats: The breadth of spike-specific CD8+ and CD4+ T cell responses after vaccination was reportedly substantial.

This receptor was taken from a person between 18 and 60 years old who received the Ad26.COV2.S COVID-19 vaccine or a placebo. This specimen was peripheral blood, taken in a trial of Ad26.COV2.S vaccine versus placebo. This chain links TRBV9 with TRBJ2-3, with TRBD1 identical over 9 bases. The CDR3 here is CASSVVAGQGGTDTQYF. The CDR3 DNA sequence: TGTGCCAGCAGCGTAGTTGCGGGACAGGGTGGCACAGATACGCAGTATTTT.